This T cell receptor (beta chain) derives from a study of T cells in tuberculosis. V gave up 3 bases and J gave up 0 bases; unmatched junction bases: 6. This CDR3 is 17 amino acids long. The germline gives CDR1 SGHRS, CDR2 YFSETQ. Clones were read by immunoSEQ multiplex PCR, and TCRdb kept only the in-frame ones, dropping some. The sample consists of tens of thousands of clones, approximately 90% of them appearing once. The gene calls are TRBV5-1 and TRBJ1-3, with 10 bases aligning to TRBD1. Sequenced: PBMCs. The TCR was taken from a donor aged 10 to 29 with latent tuberculosis or without tuberculosis infection. The CDR3 here is CASSSRTGGISGNTIYF. In DNA form, the CDR3 reads TGCGCCAGCAGCTCCCGGACAGGGGGGATCTCTGGAAACACCATATATTTT.